This T cell receptor (beta chain) appears in the sequencing data of a study of cytomegalovirus exposure and HLA in healthy donors (dated by TCRdb to between 2016 and 2019). Regarding the research as a whole: According to an earlier analysis of 450 to 650 of the donors, roughly 180 million T cells yielded over 90 million unique TCR beta sequences and about 300 Gb of sequence data. About 300 gigabases of sequencing data and around 88 million unique TCR sequences made up an early release that covered under 750 HLA-typed donors. Of the roughly 390 genotyped donors, 70% to 90% were placed in the genetic ancestry cluster associated with self-reported Caucasian donors. The study aimed to test whether signatures of past pathogen exposure could be identified by cataloging public T cell receptors. The T cell repertoires of 550 to 850 subjects were profiled by immunosequencing and related to cytomegalovirus serostatus. A separate validation cohort of roughly 110 different subjects was used in addition to the approximately 700-subject first cohort. The study combined high-throughput TCR immunosequencing, statistical association of individual TCRs with disease status, and machine learning to predict cytomegalovirus infection status. To study patterns of TCR occurrence, a later analysis re-analyzed previously published TCR beta repertoires from several hundred donors and added high-resolution HLA genotyping. In the later analysis, no new phenotypic data were used to find candidate immune exposures; instead, reliance was placed on TCR beta sequences and their occurrence across donors. In an earlier analysis of 500 to 650 of the donors, high-throughput TCR beta sequencing was used to judge whether each TCR beta V gene segment behaved as functional or pseudogenic. Donor age, sex, ethnicity and CMV serostatus were collected together with the repertoire data. In a later genetic analysis, genome-wide SNP genotypes for about three fifths of the roughly 670 donors were used, and that subset was treated as a discovery cohort. All discovery cohort repertoires had been generated on a single sequencing platform. Both class I and class II loci were covered by HLA typing, at four-digit resolution. The number of donors typed differed by locus, with 629-630 for A, B, C, DRB1 and DQB1, 522 for DQA1, 600 to 610 for DPA1, and some 470 for DPB1. Five DR-DQ haplotypes were handled as single units for association and clustering, since linkage in the cohort was strong. Across 300 to 500 genotyped donors of the cohort, an average of approximately 200,000 unique TCR beta nucleotide sequences per donor were sequenced, and around 19% of those sequences were non-productive.

The method behind the library was the immunoSEQ multiplex PCR assay. A mixture of 60 forward primers for TCR Vbeta segments and 13 reverse primers for TCR Jbeta segments was used in the multiplex PCR. The CDR3 region of rearranged TCR beta genes was amplified from genomic DNA with a multiplex PCR assay. Amplified TCR beta libraries were sequenced as 87-base-pair reads on the Illumina HiSeq System. Turning to the authors' computational methods: In a later analysis, 80 million or so unique TCR beta chains were counted across the roughly 610 repertoires, and roughly 10 million of these chains were shared by at least two donors. Raw reads were error-corrected and collapsed into unique sequences with a nearest-neighbor algorithm that merged closely related sequences to remove PCR and sequencing errors. To assign V, D and J gene segments, CDR3 sequences were aligned to IMGT reference sequences. Each retained sequence needed at least a six-nucleotide match to both a V gene segment and a J gene segment. Rearrangements were classified as productive when the CDR3 lacked stop codons and remained in frame with V and J, and all other rearrangements were classified as non-productive. CDR3 was defined by IMGT convention, running from the second conserved V-encoded cysteine to the conserved J-encoded phenylalanine. In an earlier analysis of 500 to 650 of the donors, sequences lacking an unambiguous match to a single V gene segment were excluded. In an earlier analysis of about 590 of the donors, a V segment was called functional when productive rearrangements were above 56.7%, and segregating when the standard deviation between donors exceeded 5%. A statistical classification framework was built for diagnosing cytomegalovirus status from the catalog of TCR beta chain sequences. In a later analysis, TCR nucleotide sequences were compared against IMGT/GENE-DB human TR gene sequences so that V and J genes could be assigned. In a later analysis, CDR3 sequences and most-parsimonious VDJ recombination scenarios were assigned using the TCRdist pipeline. A later analysis defined each TCR beta chain by its CDR3 amino acid sequence plus V-gene family, and excluded reads lacking a unique V-gene family. To address suspected cross-contamination and a sequencing artifact, a later analysis removed some 620 highly shared, low-generation-probability nucleotide sequences. For each public chain, a later analysis derived a clonal expansion index from normalized ranks of inferred template counts within each repertoire. In a later analysis, generation probabilities were computed using a VDJ recombination model fitted to out-of-frame rearrangements, and the results were checked against IGoR. A later analysis scored TCR-TCR, TCR-HLA and TCR-CMV co-occurrence with hypergeometric tests, applying a repertoire-size bias correction to TCR pairs. To estimate false discovery rates, a later analysis permuted the HLA or CMV assignments 20 times. In a later analysis, co-occurring TCRs were grouped using DBSCAN, with TCRdist sequence similarity added in when clustering inside HLA-allele-positive subsets. Repertoires with fewer than 30,000 or more than 120,000 public chains were left out of co-occurrence clustering, as were a handful of repertoires with anomalous nucleotide sharing. The clones in this table, taken by TCRdb from immuneACCESS, are in-frame only. Not every clone is retained; where verified, under half of the shortfall comes from an unresolved V gene, and the cause of the rest is unknown. V, J and clone size were drawn from that table, and D and trimming were deduced from the DNA. Present in this sample are 85,000 to 120,000 clones, roughly four fifths of which were seen just once. About 1.6% of the sample is taken by the ten largest.

On the study overall, not on this receptor specifically: Most CMV-associated TCR beta chains appeared to be HLA-restricted in a later analysis, and the HLA associations seemed to be driven largely by CMV exposure. Broadly in line with IMGT annotations, most TCR beta V segments showed up in productive rearrangements about 87% or about 30% of the time in an earlier analysis of a few hundred of the donors. In a later analysis, some 17,000 TCR beta sequences were associated with specific HLA alleles at a false discovery rate of 0.05. In a later analysis, HLA-associated TCR beta chains showed more clonal expansion and lower generation probabilities than non-associated chains that were equally common. CMV serostatus was the only immune exposure information available for the cohort. Several of the top co-occurrence clusters appeared to be linked to parvovirus B19, influenza, CMV and Epstein-Barr virus, according to a later analysis. Because HLA typing was missing for some donors at each locus, association tests included only the typed subset. An association between a missense DCLRE1C variant and V-gene and J-gene trimming of TCR beta chains was found in a later genetic analysis and replicated in an independent cohort. Across donors, most TCR sequences were observed very rarely, whereas some public TCRs were present in many individuals. Correlated functional status among segregating V segments might be attributable to linkage disequilibrium, but an unknown experimental factor could not be ruled out. Strong co-occurrence of HLA alleles, especially DR and DQ, made assigning TCR associations to individual alleles difficult. A few of the identified cytomegalovirus-associated TCR beta chains were confirmed in vitro to be specific for cytomegalovirus antigens. Over 15 rarely observed V segments, including chromosome 9 orphons, were excluded from the earlier analysis of some 590 of the donors because counts were too low. The study gave a list of around 170 TCR beta chains associated with cytomegalovirus. The authors suggested that the approach could potentially be extended to other disease states and immunological phenotypes. Cytomegalovirus status was reported to be diagnosed by the classifier with high specificity and sensitivity in both the original and validation cohorts. In a later analysis, the rate of TCR association differed among HLA loci, with DRB1 alleles having the most associated TCRs and HLA-C alleles having the fewest. According to a later genetic analysis, donors in an Asian-associated ancestry cluster had fewer N-insertions in productive TCRs than the roughly 700-donor mean. The presence/absence analyses assumed that sequencing depth was roughly uniform across donors, and that assumption may not be true. In this cohort, only TCR beta chains were sequenced, and detectable features were limited by the absence of alpha or paired-chain data. A further reported finding was that TCR beta sequences accurately predicted the HLA-A and HLA-B alleles for most subjects in the first cohort. Because the 87-base-pair reads could not distinguish some IMGT-functional V segments, including TRBV6-2 and TRBV6-3, those segments were excluded. A cluster of highly shared sequence variants was judged likely to be a technical artifact of the sequencing pipeline.

Trimming accounts for 3 bases at V and 5 bases at J, while the number of junction bases matched to no gene is 16. There are 17 amino acids in the CDR3, from cysteine to phenylalanine inclusive. Here the CDR3 DNA is all that survives: 51 bases in frame from base 1. In the germline V gene, CDR1 corresponds to SGHRS and CDR2 to YFSETQ. Of note for this clone: The target of this receptor is not known. Base-call qualities are not available, and no considerably larger clone is one nucleotide away.

The cohort comprised some 700 healthy bone marrow donors. At the time of sampling, all cohort members were nominally healthy, though unrecorded immune exposures were likely present. The donor was CMV seronegative and belonged to the group of over 300 seronegative cohort members. A peripheral blood sample was provided by each donor, and peripheral blood mononuclear cells were used for TCR beta sequencing. The Qiagen DNeasy Blood Extraction Kit was used to extract genomic DNA from the blood cell samples. The clonotype comes from a man in his fifties or sixties in good health and CMV-seronegative. Sequencing was performed on PBMCs. Rearrangement joined TRBV5-1 to TRBJ2-7; 8 junctional bases match TRBD2. The nucleotides read TGCGCCAGCAGCTCACAGATTGGACCGGGACTAGTTAACGAGCAGTACTTC. It translates as CASSSQIGPGLVNEQYF.